This TCR beta chain was obtained from a study of shared clonotypes between healthy human individuals. Sequenced by immunoSEQ multiplex PCR; TCRdb stores in-frame clones only, minus some. Here the sample spans roughly 1,000,000 clones, about 80% being singletons. Concerning this clone itself: No antigen is known for it. Other nucleotide sequences in the sample specify the same CDR3.

Study findings and constraints: When compared with the clonotypes that were shared by all four sorted-subset donors, the non-shared clonotypes turned out to have lower generation probabilities. Estimated richness values were generally larger in naive subsets than in memory subsets.

With 0 bases clipped from V and 4 bases from J, the junction kept 1 base outside the gene matches. Looked up from germline, CDR1 is SEHNR and CDR2 is FQNEAQ (reference sequence). The CDR3 has 14 residues. This rearrangement joins TRBV7-9 to TRBJ2-3, with 7 bases lining up with TRBD2. This clonotype was sampled from a man aged 18 to 29 in good health. Some clones in this sample may be carry-over from other donors' samples. The sample taken for sequencing was memory CD4+ T cells from PBMCs. Noted subset: CD45RA-negative fraction. This chain's CDR3 is CASSLAGGADTQYF. DNA for the CDR3: TGTGCCAGCAGCTTAGCGGGAGGGGCAGATACGCAGTATTTT.